This TCR beta chain was retrieved from a study of cytomegalovirus exposure and HLA in healthy donors. Produced via immunoSEQ multiplex PCR; TCRdb's table is partial and in-frame only. Of 170,000 or so clones listed, 84% are singletons. From germline, CDR1 is SGHDN and CDR2 FVKESK. Deletions cut 3 bases from V and 6 bases from J, with 15 bases between. The CDR3 totals 15 residues. The donors were part of the validation cohort, which consisted of roughly 110 subjects and was separate from the first cohort of several hundred subjects. The TCR was taken from a woman between 18 and 30 years old in good health and CMV-seropositive. The source material was PBMCs. The rearrangement links TRBV14 to TRBJ2-1; the D gene is possibly TRBD2 (6 bases). The CDR3 nucleotides read TGTGCCAGCAGCCACATGGACGGGAGCGCCAATGAGCAGTTCTTC. This gives the protein CASSHMDGSANEQFF.